This T cell receptor (beta chain) was sequenced for a study of shared T cell receptors in the human thymus. TCRdb's table, derived via immunoSEQ multiplex PCR, lists solely in-frame clones and lacks some. The table records about 540,000 clones, 78% of them present only once. The data also belong to a second study, concerning human thymus T cells.

This receptor was obtained from a boy less than two years old with a congenital heart defect. Specimen: thymocytes.

The CDR3 sequence is CASRKRTGLDEKLFF. The CDR3 DNA sequence: TGTGCCAGCAGAAAGCGGACGGGCCTTGATGAAAAACTGTTTTTT. The V call is TRBV28, the J call TRBJ1-4; D gene ambiguous. Germline values: CDR1 MDHEN, CDR2 SYDVKM. This CDR3 region has 15 residues. Trimming took off 6 bases at V and 6 bases at J, with 17 bases between the two ends.